Below, 2 T cell receptor beta chains from the same sample are listed, as sequenced in a study of early T cells in non-severe SARS-CoV-2 infection. TCRdb reprocessed the 5' RACE reads with MiXCR, giving one entry per CDR3 protein. Of some 28,000 distinct CDR3 sequences listed, 5.8% are singletons. Material for sequencing was whole blood. These receptors originate from an adult who was a healthcare worker with PCR-confirmed SARS-CoV-2 infection or an uninfected control (not recorded which).

This clonotype has ten or more counts. The V call is TRBV20-1, the J call TRBJ2-3, with 12 bases matching TRBD2. J lost 2 bases, V lost 6 bases, and 9 bases had no gene match. The V gene's germline CDR1 is DFQATT and CDR2 SNEGSKA (reference sequence). The CDR3 has 16 residues. DNA of the CDR3: TGCAGTGCCTACCCGACTAGCGGGGGCCACACAGATACGCAGTATTTT. Amino acid sequence: CSAYPTSGGHTDTQYF.

This clonotype has only a few counts. DNA of the CDR3: TGTGCCAGCACCCCAGCGATTAGGAGCGGGGGGGCCAGACAGTTCTTC. Its translation: CASTPAIRSGGARQFF. The chain carries TRBV7-2 and TRBJ2-1, with 10 bases lining up with TRBD2. From germline, CDR1 is SGHTA and CDR2 FQGNSA. V lost 7 bases to trimming and J lost 13 bases; unmatched junction nucleotides: 19. The CDR3 runs to 16 residues.